These 28 T cell receptor beta chains originate from one sample sequenced in a study of T cell repertoires in cytomegalovirus infection. TCRdb re-called the reads with MiXCR, one entry per CDR3 protein. The table records 150,000 to 160,000 distinct CDR3 sequences, 23% of them present only once. Sequencing used PBMCs. The receptors derive from a human donor in good health (CMV status not recorded). Some clones in this sample may be carry-over from other donors' samples.

This clonotype counts as medium-sized (0.01 to 0.1%). This chain joins TRBV7-2 and TRBJ2-7; TRBD2 matches at 8 bases. CDR3 length equals 13 residues. V was clipped by 2 bases and J by 3 bases; unmatched bases: 0. CDR1 and CDR2 from the germline V gene are SGHTA and FQGNSA. CDR3 residues: CASSLTSGYEQYF. DNA for the CDR3: TGTGCCAGCAGCTTAACTAGCGGCTACGAGCAGTACTTC. Full variable domain (rest looked up from reference TRBV7-2 and TRBJ2-7): GAGVSQSPSNKVTEKGKDVELRCDPISGHTALYWYRQSLGQGLEFLIYFQGNSAPDKSGLPSDRFSAERTGGSVSTLTIQRTQQEDSAVYLCASSLTSGYEQYFGPGTRLTVT.

The J gene is TRBJ2-1, the V gene TRBV12-3 or TRBV12-4; 9 bases match TRBD2. The CDR3 covers 16 residues. Unmatched junction bases numbered 9, after V lost 3 bases and J lost 6 bases. The CDR3 here is CASSFLLRGGTNEQFF. In DNA, the CDR3 is TGTGCCAGCAGTTTTCTTTTGCGGGGGGGCACCAATGAGCAGTTCTTC.

The chain uses TRBV29-1 and TRBJ1-3; no reliable D call. Trimming removed 4 bases at V and 0 bases at J, with 10 bases between. Germline CDR1 reads SQVTM; CDR2 reads ANQGSEA. The CDR3 spans 14 residues. The CDR3 coding sequence is TGCAGCGTTGCTGCAGGAACCTCTGGAAACACCATATATTTT. It yields the protein CSVAAGTSGNTIYF.

This clonotype has a count of ten or more. The chain couples TRBV7-2 to TRBJ2-5; TRBD1 matches 10 bases. The CDR3 spans 17 residues. The germline V gene has CDR1 SGHTA and CDR2 FQGNSA. J lost 0 bases, V lost 4 bases, and 8 bases had no gene match. The CDR3 DNA reads TGTGCCAGCAGCTCTCAACTGACAGGGGGCCACCAAGAGACCCAGTACTTC. Protein sequence: CASSSQLTGGHQETQYF.

This clonotype was counted between two and nine times. The chain couples TRBV29-1 to TRBJ1-1; 8 bases fit TRBD1. The V gene's germline CDR1 is SQVTM and CDR2 ANQGSEA. V gave up 4 bases and J gave up 5 bases; unmatched junction bases: 12. This CDR3 is built from 15 residues. The CDR3 is CSVALPTTGETEAFF. In DNA form, the CDR3 reads TGCAGCGTTGCTCTTCCGACGACAGGGGAAACTGAAGCTTTCTTT.

The rearrangement uses TRBV5-6 and TRBJ1-5; D is unclear. This CDR3 has 12 amino acids. CDR1 is SGHDT and CDR2 is YYEEEE in the germline V gene. V gave up 2 bases and J gave up 6 bases, with 6 bases separating them. CDR3 protein: CASSFGRQPQHF. CDR3 sequence (DNA): TGTGCCAGCAGCTTTGGACGTCAGCCCCAGCATTTT.

This clonotype was counted between two and nine times. The gene calls are TRBV9 and TRBJ1-4, with D perhaps TRBD1 (5 bases). The CDR3 runs to 14 residues. V lost 2 bases and J lost 5, with 10 bases in between. Looked up from germline, CDR1 is SGDLS and CDR2 is YYNGEE. The CDR3 sequence: CASSVRTQNEKLFF. In nucleotides, the CDR3 is TGTGCCAGCAGCGTTCGGACACAGAATGAAAAACTGTTTTTT.

The sample holds many counts of this clonotype. The V call is TRBV7-2, the J call TRBJ1-5; the match to TRBD1 covers 7 bases. Germline V lookup: CDR1 SGHTA, CDR2 FQGNSA. After removal of 1 base from V and 4 bases from J, the junction contained 4 bases not matched to a gene. The CDR3 spans 15 residues. CDR3 in amino acids: CASSLEGGGNQPQHF. The DNA for the CDR3 is TGTGCCAGCAGCTTAGAAGGGGGCGGAAATCAGCCCCAGCATTTT.

This clonotype occurred a few times. This rearrangement joins TRBV20-1 to TRBJ2-7; weak D call: TRBD1 (7 bases). Per the germline V gene, CDR1 is DFQATT and CDR2 is SNEGSKA (reference sequence). The CDR3 consists of 14 residues. The V and J ends lost 4 bases and 3 bases respectively, with 16 bases between them. The CDR3 loop reads CSATQEGQYYEQYF. CDR3 coding DNA: TGCAGTGCTACTCAGGAGGGACAGTACTACGAGCAGTACTTC.

This clonotype was seen a handful of times. The J gene is TRBJ2-7, the V gene TRBV7-2; D call uncertain. Germline values: CDR1 SGHTA, CDR2 FQGNSA. The CDR3 contains 13 residues. Trimming removed 5 bases at V and 6 bases at J, with 14 bases between. CDR3 protein: CASSLGTSLEQYF. For the CDR3, the DNA is TGTGCCAGCAGCCTAGGAACCTCCCTCGAGCAGTACTTC.

In DNA form, the CDR3 reads TGCAGCGCTAGACTAGCGATTGAGACCCAGTACTTC. Its translation is CSARLAIETQYF. The chain carries TRBV29-1 and TRBJ2-5; 8 nucleotides line up with TRBD2. This CDR3 is 12 amino acids long. V was pared by 7 bases and J by 5 bases, with 6 bases of the junction left unmatched. Per germline, CDR1 SQVTM and CDR2 ANQGSEA. The complete variable domain, with remaining parts taken from reference TRBV29-1 and TRBJ2-5, reads SAVISQKPSRDICQRGTSLTIQCQVDSQVTMMFWYRQQPGQSLTLIATANQGSEATYESGFVIDKFPISRPNLTFSTLTVSNMSPEDSSIYLCSARLAIETQYFGPGTRLLVL.

This clonotype was seen a few times. The chain employs TRBV7-9 and TRBJ1-6, with D maybe TRBD1 (5 bases). CDR3 size: 14 residues. Germline V gives CDR1 SEHNR, CDR2 FQNEAQ (reference sequence). Trimming removed 1 base at V and 8 bases at J, with 9 bases between. The DNA of the CDR3 is TGTGCCAGCAGCTTAGGGCAGGGATATTCACCCCTCCACTTT. Amino acids: CASSLGQGYSPLHF.

V gene TRBV11-2 combines with J gene TRBJ2-1; 10 bases are shared with TRBD1. This CDR3 has 16 residues. CDR1 is SGHAT and CDR2 is FQNNGV in the germline V gene. J was trimmed by 7 bases and V by 3 bases; bases with no gene match: 9. The DNA of the CDR3 is TGTGCCAGCAGCTTTTCCGGGACAGGGGATGTTAATGAGCAGTTCTTC. Translated: CASSFSGTGDVNEQFF.

The J gene is TRBJ2-4, the V gene TRBV7-4, with 8 bases matching TRBD1. The CDR3 spans 15 residues. CDR1 and CDR2 from the germline V gene are SGHVT and SQSDAQ. Trimming removed 10 bases from V and 3 bases from J; junction bases left unmatched: 11. The CDR3 reads CAIPDRARDKNIQYF. DNA for the CDR3: TGTGCCATCCCGGACAGGGCGAGAGACAAAAACATTCAGTACTTC.

This sequence joins TRBV11-2 and TRBJ2-2; possibly TRBD2 for D (5 bases). The germline gives CDR1 SGHAT, CDR2 FQNNGV. This CDR3 is built from 15 residues. The germline V and J ends were trimmed by 3 bases and 4 bases, with 12 bases remaining between them. CDR3 amino acids: CASSFPRLPTGELFF. CDR3 coding DNA: TGTGCCAGCAGCTTCCCCCGACTACCCACCGGGGAGCTGTTTTTT. The variable domain in full, completed from reference TRBV11-2 and TRBJ2-2, reads EAGVAQSPRYKIIEKRQSVAFWCNPISGHATLYWYQQILGQGPKLLIQFQNNGVVDDSQLPKDRFSAERLKGVDSTLKIQPAKLEDSAVYLCASSFPRLPTGELFFGEGSRLTVL.

This chain connects TRBV6-1 to TRBJ2-3, with 9 bases lining up with TRBD2. Germline V gene lookup returns CDR1 MNHNS and CDR2 SASEGT. CDR3 size: 16 residues. V trimming: 4 bases; J trimming: 4 bases; junction bases outside the gene matches: 9. In nucleotides, the CDR3 is TGTGCCAGCAGTGCCCTCAGCGGGGGGAAGGCAGATACGCAGTATTTT. It codes for CASSALSGGKADTQYF.

This clonotype was found a few times. The chain carries TRBV5-4 and TRBJ2-5; no reliable D call. V lost 3 bases, J lost 1 base, and 4 bases lay in between. The germline gives CDR1 SGHNT, CDR2 YYREEE (reference sequence). CDR3 length: 12 residues. DNA for the CDR3: TGTGCCAGCAGCTGGGCCCAAGAGACCCAGTACTTC. Translation: CASSWAQETQYF.

This clonotype was counted ten times or more. This CDR3 reads CASSPRALMGNEKLFF. The CDR3, as DNA: TGTGCCAGCAGCCCTCGGGCCCTGATGGGGAATGAAAAACTGTTTTTT. This chain joins TRBV7-6 and TRBJ1-4; no firm D call. V dropped 5 bases and J dropped 5 bases, with 18 bases sitting between them. Germline lookup yields CDR1 SGHVS and CDR2 FNYEAQ. CDR3 size: 16 residues.

This clonotype was seen at least ten times. J is TRBJ2-1 and V is TRBV7-2; 7 bases align to TRBD2. V lost 6 bases, J lost 3 bases, and 11 bases stayed unmatched. Germline-derived CDR1 and CDR2 are SGHTA and FQGNSA. The CDR3 has 16 amino acids. The CDR3 loop reads CASREGMAGVYNEQFF. The CDR3, as DNA: TGTGCCAGCAGGGAGGGGATGGCGGGGGTCTACAATGAGCAGTTCTTC.

The rearrangement links TRBV4-3 to TRBJ1-2, with D possibly TRBD1 on 5 matching bases. The CDR3 length is 15 residues. Trimming cost V 0 bases and J 9 bases, with 17 bases left between them. Germline assignment: CDR1 LGHNA and CDR2 YSLEER. In DNA, the CDR3 is TGCGCCAGCAGCCAAGAGACAGCACACTCTATGAGCTACACCTTC. Its protein product is CASSQETAHSMSYTF.

This rearrangement joins TRBV29-1 to TRBJ1-1, with 7 positions matching TRBD1. The trim removed 8 bases at V and 5 bases at J, leaving 11 bases unmatched. The CDR3 contains 13 residues. Germline values: CDR1 SQVTM, CDR2 ANQGSEA. CDR3 sequence (DNA): TGCAGCTTTGTACAGGGGATAGGGACTGAAGCTTTCTTT. Its translation is CSFVQGIGTEAFF.

This clonotype was recorded at least ten times. The chain links TRBV7-9 to TRBJ2-7; D may be TRBD2 (5 bases). Trimming left V 5 bases short and J 4 bases short, with 12 bases between. The V gene's germline CDR1 is SEHNR and CDR2 FQNEAQ (reference sequence). The CDR3 sequence is 13 residues long. The CDR3 sequence: CASSAGLGYEQYF. The CDR3 DNA is TGTGCCAGCAGCGCCGGACTGGGTTACGAGCAGTACTTC.

On this clonotype: A read error may explain this, as a much larger clone is one base away. The CDR3 DNA follows: TGTGTCAGCAGGTCCGGGACCGCTAATTCACCCCTCCACTTT. Residues: CVSRSGTANSPLHF. The chain is built from TRBV12-3 or TRBV12-4 and TRBJ1-6; a possible D gene is TRBD1 (5 bases). This CDR3 region has 14 residues.

This clonotype was recorded at least ten times. V gene TRBV11-2 combines with J gene TRBJ2-3, with 7 positions matching TRBD2. CDR3 length equals 15 residues. Germline CDR1 and CDR2: SGHAT and FQNNGV. With 4 bases clipped from V and 4 bases from J, the junction kept 8 bases outside the gene matches. CDR3 loop: CASSYSGAQPDTQYF. The CDR3 coding sequence is TGTGCCAGCAGCTACAGCGGGGCCCAGCCAGATACGCAGTATTTT.

This clonotype was seen ten or more times. The chain joins TRBV20-1 to TRBJ2-2; D is possibly TRBD1 (6 bases). Germline V CDR1 and CDR2: DFQATT, SNEGSKA (reference sequence). This CDR3 is 15 amino acids long. Trimming cost V 2 bases and J 1 base, with 11 bases left between them. CDR3 residues: CSARKGDLNTGELFF. As DNA, the CDR3 is TGCAGTGCTAGAAAGGGGGACCTGAACACCGGGGAGCTGTTTTTT.

This clonotype was seen a few times. The chain recombines TRBV18 with TRBJ2-1; 10 bases map to TRBD2. V shed 3 bases and J 0 bases; nucleotides not matched to a gene: 5. The germline CDR1 and CDR2 sequences are KGHSH and LQKENI. There are 17 residues in the CDR3. The CDR3 is CASSPRTSGSSYNEQFF. The CDR3 nucleotides read TGTGCCAGCTCACCTCGGACTAGCGGTAGCTCCTACAATGAGCAGTTCTTC.

The chain is built from TRBV20-1 and TRBJ2-1; possible D gene TRBD2, 6 bases. CDR3 length equals 14 residues. Germline loops: CDR1 DFQATT, CDR2 SNEGSKA (reference sequence). The ends were cut back, 0 bases at V and 6 bases at J, with 12 bases in the middle. In nucleotides, the CDR3 is TGCAGTGCTAGAGATGGGGGGTGGCCCAATGAGCAGTTCTTC. Amino acid sequence: CSARDGGWPNEQFF.

The chain carries TRBV7-6 and TRBJ1-5; no clear D gene. Between the trimmed V and J ends, which lost 1 base and 5 bases, there was a span of 12 bases. There are 15 residues in the CDR3. The germline gives CDR1 SGHVS, CDR2 FNYEAQ. CDR3: CASSLEGQGYQPQHF. The CDR3 DNA reads TGTGCCAGCAGCTTAGAGGGTCAAGGGTATCAGCCCCAGCATTTT.